This is a list of T cell receptor beta chains from one sample in a study of immune heterogeneity within non-small cell lung tumors. Each CDR3 protein is one row after TCRdb ran MiXCR on the multiplex PCR reads. The sample records over 30,000 distinct CDR3 sequences, around 28% being singletons. Sample: lung tumor tissue. Every receptor here comes from a man aged 35-49 years with non-small cell lung cancer. CDR3s include the opening cysteine and the closing phenylalanine or tryptophan. D genes are given only for firm matches. Size values are once, few and many counts, or a class for expanded clones, and some rows have none.

J: TRBJ2-1
size: medium-sized
D: .
V: TRBV6-1
DNA: TGTGCCAGCAGCCCCGGGATTTCTCAAAATGAGCAGTTCTTC
CDR3: CASSPGISQNEQFF

J: TRBJ1-3
size: .
D: TRBD1
V: TRBV6-1
DNA: TGTGCCAGCAGTGAAGCGAGGACAGGGACGAACACCATATATTTT
CDR3: CASSEARTGTNTIYF

J: TRBJ1-1
size: .
D: .
V: TRBV19
DNA: TGTGCCAGTAGTATAATGGGAACAGGGCAAGCTTTCTTT
CDR3: CASSIMGTGQAFF

J: TRBJ2-1
size: .
D: TRBD2
V: TRBV11-3
DNA: TGTGCCAGCAGCTTTGGCCAAGCGGGAGTTAATGAGCAGTTCTTC
CDR3: CASSFGQAGVNEQFF

J: TRBJ1-5
size: .
D: .
V: TRBV7-8
DNA: TGTGCCAGCAGCCCCCAAATCAATCAGCCCCAGCATTTT
CDR3: CASSPQINQPQHF

J: TRBJ2-3
size: few
D: .
V: TRBV24-1
DNA: TGTGCCACCAGTCCCCCCTTCGCAGATACGCAGTATTTT
CDR3: CATSPPFADTQYF

J: TRBJ2-1
size: many
D: .
V: TRBV20-1
DNA: TGCAGTGCTAACACCGACAATGAGCAGTTCTTC
CDR3: CSANTDNEQFF

J: TRBJ2-5
size: .
D: .
V: TRBV20-1
DNA: TGCAGTGCCCCGGGGGCACGGGAGACCCAGTACTTC
CDR3: CSAPGARETQYF

J: TRBJ2-3
size: .
D: TRBD2
V: TRBV5-1
DNA: TGCGCCAGCAGCTTGAAACCTAGCGGGCGACGCACAGATAAGCAGTATTTT
CDR3: CASSLKPSGRRTDKQYF

J: TRBJ2-7
size: many
D: TRBD2
V: TRBV7-9
DNA: TGTGCCAGCAGCTTCAGCGGGAGTAGCCACGAGCAGTACTTC
CDR3: CASSFSGSSHEQYF

J: TRBJ1-2
size: few
D: .
V: TRBV15
DNA: TGTGCCACCAGCAGAGATAGGGGATTGTTCGGGGAGGGCTACACCTTC
CDR3: CATSRDRGLFGEGYTF

J: TRBJ1-6
size: many
D: .
V: TRBV18
DNA: TGTGCCAGCTCACCAGGTGACAGATCAGGGAATTCACCCCTCCACTTT
CDR3: CASSPGDRSGNSPLHF

J: TRBJ2-3
size: few
D: TRBD2
V: TRBV9
DNA: TGTGCCAGCAGCCCACACGGACTAGCGGGAACCACAGATACGCAGTATTTT
CDR3: CASSPHGLAGTTDTQYF

J: TRBJ2-1
size: many
D: TRBD1
V: TRBV20-1
DNA: TGCAGTGCTAGACCGCCGGGACAGGGTTGGAATGAGCAGTTCTTC
CDR3: CSARPPGQGWNEQFF

J: TRBJ2-4
size: .
D: .
V: TRBV7-9
DNA: TGTGCCAGCAGCTTAGGAGGGCCGGGCAAAAACATTCAGTACTTC
CDR3: CASSLGGPGKNIQYF

J: TRBJ2-7
size: few
D: TRBD2
V: TRBV7-9
DNA: TGTGCCAGCAGCTTAGGACTAGCGGTAATCTACGAGCAGTACTTC
CDR3: CASSLGLAVIYEQYF

J: TRBJ1-4
size: many
D: .
V: TRBV19
DNA: TGTGCCAGCGGGGACGGAAATAATGAAAAACTGTTTTTT
CDR3: CASGDGNNEKLFF

J: TRBJ2-1
size: many
D: TRBD1
V: TRBV2
DNA: TGTGCCAGCGACCCGGGACAGAGCTACAATGAGCAGTTCTTC
CDR3: CASDPGQSYNEQFF

J: TRBJ2-1
size: .
D: TRBD2
V: TRBV12-3/TRBV12-4
DNA: TGTGCCAGCAGTTTAGCTAGCGGGAGAGGTAGTGGGCGGTTCTTC
CDR3: CASSLASGRGSGRFF

J: TRBJ2-1
size: .
D: .
V: TRBV20-1
DNA: TGCAGTGCTAGCTCGGAAGGGGCGCGAGTCAATGAGCAGTTCTTC
CDR3: CSASSEGARVNEQFF

J: TRBJ1-2
size: .
D: .
V: TRBV18
DNA: TGTGCCAGCTCACCTCCCGCAGGGAATTGGGGCTACACCTTC
CDR3: CASSPPAGNWGYTF

J: TRBJ1-2
size: .
D: .
V: TRBV13
DNA: TGTGCCAGCAGCTTAGGCCAGGTTGTTGCAGAGCCTAACTATGGCTACACCTTC
CDR3: CASSLGQVVAEPNYGYTF

J: TRBJ2-7
size: many
D: .
V: TRBV20-1
DNA: TGCGCCGTACGACCCCAATCCTACGAGCAGTACTTC
CDR3: CAVRPQSYEQYF

J: TRBJ1-2
size: few
D: TRBD1
V: TRBV18
DNA: TGTGCCAGCTCACCAATTGGGACAGGACGGTTTTACTATGGCTACACCTTC
CDR3: CASSPIGTGRFYYGYTF

J: TRBJ2-3
size: .
D: .
V: TRBV18
DNA: TGTGCCAGCTCACTGACCAGGGGAGAAGATACGCAGTATTTT
CDR3: CASSLTRGEDTQYF

J: TRBJ2-5
size: .
D: TRBD2
V: TRBV10-3
DNA: TGTGCCATCAGTGAGGGACTAGCGGGACGTAAGACCCAGTACTTC
CDR3: CAISEGLAGRKTQYF

J: TRBJ1-6
size: few
D: .
V: TRBV11-2
DNA: TGTGCCAGCAGCTTAGCCGTCGTTCAGCCCCTCCACTTT
CDR3: CASSLAVVQPLHF

J: TRBJ2-5
size: .
D: TRBD1
V: TRBV7-3
DNA: TGTGCCAGCAGCCGGGACAGTGCGGGGACCCAGTACTTC
CDR3: CASSRDSAGTQYF

J: TRBJ1-1
size: many
D: .
V: TRBV2
DNA: TGTGCCAGCAGTGAGGGGGGGAGTTGGACTGAAGCTTTCTTT
CDR3: CASSEGGSWTEAFF

J: TRBJ2-5
size: .
D: TRBD2
V: TRBV20-1
DNA: TGCAGTGCCACATCACTAGCGGGAGGAGCGACCCAGTACTTC
CDR3: CSATSLAGGATQYF

J: TRBJ1-5
size: medium-sized
D: TRBD1
V: TRBV6-2/TRBV6-3
DNA: TGTGCCAGCAGCGCGGGACAGCTATCCAATCAGCCCCAGCATTTT
CDR3: CASSAGQLSNQPQHF

J: TRBJ2-7
size: many
D: TRBD2
V: TRBV9
DNA: TGTGCCAGCAGCGTTAGCGGGACGCGGGAGCAGTACTTC
CDR3: CASSVSGTREQYF

J: TRBJ1-5
size: few
D: .
V: TRBV10-2
DNA: TGCGCCAGCAGAAGGGGAGGGAGCAATCAGCCCCAGCATTTT
CDR3: CASRRGGSNQPQHF

J: TRBJ1-1
size: .
D: .
V: TRBV4-1
DNA: TGCGCCAGCAGCCAAGAGGAGGGGCTGAGCACTGAAGCTTTCTTT
CDR3: CASSQEEGLSTEAFF

J: TRBJ2-4
size: .
D: .
V: TRBV5-1
DNA: TGCGCCAGCAGCTTAATGGGGGACATTCAGTACTTC
CDR3: CASSLMGDIQYF

J: TRBJ2-3
size: .
D: .
V: TRBV19
DNA: TGTGCCAGTAGTATGGGGTCCGCAGGCGTTGCAGATACGCAGTATTTT
CDR3: CASSMGSAGVADTQYF

J: TRBJ2-7
size: few
D: TRBD1
V: TRBV15
DNA: TGTGCCACCAGCACAGACAGGGGTTACGAGCAGTACTTC
CDR3: CATSTDRGYEQYF

J: TRBJ2-1
size: .
D: .
V: TRBV25-1
DNA: TGTGCCAGCAGTGGACACCTCTACAATGAGCAGTTCTTC
CDR3: CASSGHLYNEQFF

J: TRBJ2-1
size: .
D: TRBD1
V: TRBV7-9
DNA: TGTGCCAGCAGATTACAGGGGAATGAGCAGTTCTTC
CDR3: CASRLQGNEQFF

J: TRBJ2-1
size: .
D: TRBD2
V: TRBV20-1
DNA: TGCAGTGCCCCGACTAGCGGGACAGGTAATGAGCAGTTCTTC
CDR3: CSAPTSGTGNEQFF

J: TRBJ1-1
size: many
D: TRBD1
V: TRBV6-1
DNA: TGTGCCAGCAGTGACGGGACAGGTAACACTGAAGCTTTCTTT
CDR3: CASSDGTGNTEAFF

J: TRBJ2-2
size: many
D: TRBD2
V: TRBV11-3
DNA: TGTGCCAGCAGCTTAGATCGATTGACTAGCGGGTCCGGGGAGCTGTTTTTT
CDR3: CASSLDRLTSGSGELFF

J: TRBJ2-3
size: few
D: TRBD1
V: TRBV20-1
DNA: TGCAGTGCTATAAGGACAGGGAAACCAGATACGCAGTATTTT
CDR3: CSAIRTGKPDTQYF

J: TRBJ1-2
size: .
D: .
V: TRBV5-1
DNA: TGCGCCAGCAGCTTGGGGCCTGGGGGCTCCGCTAACTATGGCTACACCTTC
CDR3: CASSLGPGGSANYGYTF

J: TRBJ1-1
size: once
D: .
V: TRBV18
DNA: TGTGCCAGCTCACCAACGGCGGTGAACACTGAAGCTTTCTTT
CDR3: CASSPTAVNTEAFF

J: TRBJ2-1
size: few
D: TRBD2
V: TRBV9
DNA: TGTGCCAGCAGCGTAAGGCTAGCGGGGTACAATGAGCAGTTCTTC
CDR3: CASSVRLAGYNEQFF

J: TRBJ1-3
size: many
D: .
V: TRBV6-2/TRBV6-3
DNA: TGTGCCAGCAGTCCCACCAGGACTGGAAACACCATATATTTT
CDR3: CASSPTRTGNTIYF

J: TRBJ1-2
size: medium-sized
D: TRBD1
V: TRBV5-1
DNA: TGCGCCAGCAGCTTGGCCAGGAGGGGACAGGGGAACTATGGCTACACCTTC
CDR3: CASSLARRGQGNYGYTF

J: TRBJ2-3
size: few
D: .
V: TRBV3-1
DNA: TGTGCCAGCAGCCAAGAACTACCCAAAGATACGCAGTATTTT
CDR3: CASSQELPKDTQYF

J: TRBJ1-1
size: few
D: .
V: TRBV19
DNA: TGTGCCAGTAGTATAGGAGGAGTCGGGACTGAAGCTTTCTTT
CDR3: CASSIGGVGTEAFF

J: TRBJ2-7
size: many
D: .
V: TRBV11-1
DNA: TGTGCCAGCAGCGGATCCTACGAGCAGTACTTC
CDR3: CASSGSYEQYF